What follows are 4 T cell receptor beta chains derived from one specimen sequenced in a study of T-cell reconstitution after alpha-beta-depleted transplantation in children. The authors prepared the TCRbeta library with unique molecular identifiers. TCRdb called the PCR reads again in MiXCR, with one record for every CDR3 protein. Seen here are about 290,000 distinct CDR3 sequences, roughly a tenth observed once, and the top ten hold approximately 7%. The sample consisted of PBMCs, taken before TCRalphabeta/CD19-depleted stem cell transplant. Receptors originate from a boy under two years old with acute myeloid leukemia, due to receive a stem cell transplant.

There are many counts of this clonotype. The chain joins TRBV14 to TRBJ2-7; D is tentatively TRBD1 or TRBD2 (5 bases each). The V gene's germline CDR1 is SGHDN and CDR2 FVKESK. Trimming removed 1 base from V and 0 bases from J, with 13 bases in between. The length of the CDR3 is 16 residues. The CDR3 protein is CASSQALGPLSYEQYF. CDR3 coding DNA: TGTGCCAGCAGCCAAGCGCTGGGACCCCTCTCCTACGAGCAGTACTTC. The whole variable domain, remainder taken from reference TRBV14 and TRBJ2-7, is EAGVTQFPSHSVIEKGQTVTLRCDPISGHDNLYWYRRVMGKEIKFLLHFVKESKQDESGMPNNRFLAERTGGTYSTLKVQPAELEDSGVYFCASSQALGPLSYEQYFGPGTRLTVT.

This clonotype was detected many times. In nucleotides, the CDR3 is TGTGCCAGCAGCGGTAGCGGCTACGAGCAGTACTTC. This gives the protein CASSGSGYEQYF. The rearrangement links TRBV27 to TRBJ2-7, with D possibly TRBD2 on 6 matching bases. This CDR3 spans 12 amino acids. CDR1 is MNHEY and CDR2 is SMNVEV in the germline V gene (reference sequence). V lost 6 bases and J lost 3, with 9 bases in between.

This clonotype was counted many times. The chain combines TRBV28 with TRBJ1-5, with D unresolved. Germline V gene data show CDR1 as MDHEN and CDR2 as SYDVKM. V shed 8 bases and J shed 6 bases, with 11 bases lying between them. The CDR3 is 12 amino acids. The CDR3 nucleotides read TGTGCCAGCCTGGCCCCTCTTCAGCCCCAGCATTTT. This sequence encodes CASLAPLQPQHF.

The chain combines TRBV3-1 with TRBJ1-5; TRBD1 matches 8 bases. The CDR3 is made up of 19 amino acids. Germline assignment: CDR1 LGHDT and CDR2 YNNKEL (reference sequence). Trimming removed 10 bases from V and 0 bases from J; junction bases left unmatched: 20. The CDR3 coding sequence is TGTGCCATCAGTTTAGGGCAGGGGGCCAACGTATATAGCAATCAGCCCCAGCATTTT. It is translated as CAISLGQGANVYSNQPQHF.